This T cell receptor (beta chain) was recovered during a study of cytomegalovirus exposure and HLA in healthy donors. This clone was detected once. The CDR3 has 15 amino acids. Germline V lookup: CDR1 GTSNPN, CDR2 SVGIG (reference sequence). Trimming cost V 0 bases and J 4 bases; bases outside gene matches: 6. TCRdb keeps only in-frame clones here, not all; method: immunoSEQ multiplex PCR. The sample includes about 49,000 clones, approximately 95% seen only once; the top ten take roughly 8%. The J gene is TRBJ2-5, the V gene TRBV30, with TRBD2 matching 9 bases. The specimen sequenced was PBMCs. The clonotype comes from a woman between 18 and 30 years old in good health and CMV-seropositive. As DNA, the CDR3 is TGTGCCTGGAGTGTCCTTGCGGGAGGGGGAGAGACCCAGTACTTC. Its protein product is CAWSVLAGGGETQYF.